Listed below are T cell receptor beta chains from one sample, sequenced in a study of blood T cells in healthy people across ages. One entry per CDR3 protein results from TCRdb running MiXCR on the 5' RACE reads. The table records hundreds of thousands of distinct CDR3 sequences, just under 25% of them present only once. The sample was also reused in another study, on T cells of mothers and their children.

Sequenced input: blood. All receptors derive from a boy aged 5-17 years in good health. CDR3s include the opening cysteine and the closing phenylalanine or tryptophan. A D gene is named only where the DNA matches it firmly. Not all rows give a size; the values are once, few, many and, for expanded clones, a class.

V gene	J gene	clone size	D gene	CDR3 protein	CDR3 DNA
TRBV28	TRBJ1-1	few	-	CASSTDAGMNTEAFF	TGTGCCAGCAGTACGGATGCCGGGATGAACACTGAAGCTTTCTTT
TRBV5-4	TRBJ1-6	-	-	CASSQDQGNGSPLHF	TGTGCCAGCAGCCAAGACCAGGGGAACGGGTCACCCCTCCACTTT
TRBV2	TRBJ2-6	few	-	CASRGYGANVLTF	TGTGCCAGCAGGGGTTATGGGGCCAACGTCCTGACTTTC
TRBV6-5	TRBJ2-2	-	-	CASSYGRNTGELFF	TGTGCCAGCAGTTATGGCAGGAACACCGGGGAGCTGTTTTTT
TRBV20-1	TRBJ2-5	few	-	CSATTGTQYQETQYF	TGCAGTGCAACCACCGGGACCCAGTACCAAGAGACCCAGTACTTC
TRBV5-5	TRBJ2-1	-	-	CASSWELAAWLREQFF	TGTGCCAGCAGCTGGGAGTTAGCGGCCTGGCTCAGGGAGCAGTTCTTC
TRBV11-3	TRBJ1-1	many	-	CASSFGTEAFF	TGTGCCAGCAGCTTTGGGACTGAAGCTTTCTTT
TRBV5-1	TRBJ2-5	-	-	CASSPADGGSKTQYF	TGCGCCAGCAGCCCGGCTGATGGGGGGTCGAAGACCCAGTACTTC
TRBV12-3/TRBV12-4	TRBJ1-2	few	-	CASSLDLHGYTF	TGTGCCAGCAGCCTGGACCTCCATGGCTACACCTTC
TRBV5-1	TRBJ2-7	few	TRBD2	CASSFVAGAVYEQYF	TGCGCCAGCAGCTTTGTAGCGGGAGCCGTCTACGAGCAGTACTTC
TRBV5-6	TRBJ2-1	-	TRBD2	CASRGGDGRQFF	TGTGCCAGCAGGGGAGGGGATGGAAGACAGTTCTTC
TRBV15	TRBJ2-7	-	-	CATSRGISGEEYEQYF	TGTGCCACCAGCAGAGGCATCAGCGGAGAAGAATACGAGCAGTACTTC
TRBV2	TRBJ1-2	few	-	CASSIEGGRDYGYTF	TGTGCCAGCAGTATCGAGGGGGGGCGAGACTATGGCTACACCTTC
TRBV20-1	TRBJ1-2	-	-	CSARATSYVSYTF	TGCAGTGCTAGGGCTACGTCCTATGTCTCCTACACCTTC
TRBV2	TRBJ2-2	few	TRBD1	CASSDPDRGNTGELFF	TGTGCCAGCAGTGACCCCGACAGGGGCAACACCGGGGAGCTGTTTTTT
TRBV7-9	TRBJ2-7	-	-	CASSAGLYEQYF	TGTGCCAGCAGCGCGGGCCTCTACGAGCAGTACTTC
TRBV4-1	TRBJ2-1	-	-	CASSQPWDPTSYNEQFF	TGCGCCAGCAGCCAACCCTGGGACCCAACCTCCTACAATGAGCAGTTCTTC
TRBV20-1	TRBJ1-2	-	TRBD1	CSASTRDSYGYTF	TGCAGTGCTAGTACCCGGGACAGTTATGGCTACACCTTC
TRBV29-1	TRBJ2-4	few	TRBD2	CVRTSGRLGNIQYF	TGCGTACGGACTAGCGGGAGGTTGGGAAACATTCAGTACTTC
TRBV20-1	TRBJ2-5	-	TRBD2	CSAASTGTSGIMVF	TGCAGTGCGGCCTCTACCGGGACTAGCGGGATTATGGTCTTC
TRBV7-2	TRBJ2-1	few	TRBD1	CASSRDREKDEQFF	TGTGCCAGCAGCCGGGACAGGGAGAAAGATGAGCAGTTCTTC
TRBV7-8	TRBJ1-3	few	-	CASSPAAGSGNTIYF	TGTGCCAGCAGCCCGGCGGCAGGGTCTGGAAACACCATATATTTT
TRBV5-1	TRBJ2-7	few	TRBD1	CASGSGQASYEQYF	TGCGCCAGCGGTTCGGGACAGGCGTCCTACGAGCAGTACTTC
TRBV5-6	TRBJ2-5	few	TRBD2	CASSFTSVKETQYF	TGTGCCAGCAGCTTTACTAGCGTCAAAGAGACCCAGTACTTC
TRBV7-9	TRBJ2-7	-	-	CASSRNGDEQYF	TGTGCCAGCAGCCGAAACGGGGACGAGCAGTACTTC
TRBV7-2	TRBJ1-1	-	-	CASSLLAPGTEAFF	TGTGCCAGCAGCCTCCTTGCCCCGGGCACTGAGGCTTTCTTT
TRBV7-2	TRBJ2-5	-	TRBD2	CASTVTSGTQETQYF	TGTGCCAGCACCGTGACTAGCGGGACACAAGAGACCCAGTACTTC
TRBV7-2	TRBJ2-3	-	TRBD2	CASSIAGDKTDTQYF	TGTGCCAGCAGCATAGCGGGAGATAAAACAGATACGCAGTATTTT
TRBV19	TRBJ2-7	-	-	CASSIALTSYEQYF	TGTGCCAGTAGTATAGCATTGACCTCCTACGAGCAGTACTTC
TRBV4-3	TRBJ2-5	few	-	CASSQWRGGQETQYF	TGCGCCAGCAGCCAATGGAGAGGGGGACAAGAGACCCAGTACTTC
TRBV28	TRBJ2-7	-	TRBD1	CAGQSTGTGNGYEQYF	TGTGCCGGCCAGTCGACAGGGACAGGGAACGGCTACGAGCAGTACTTC
TRBV3-1	TRBJ2-3	-	-	CASSAAGDNTDTQYF	TGTGCCAGCAGCGCTGCGGGGGACAACACAGATACGCAGTATTTT
TRBV19	TRBJ2-7	few	TRBD2	CASSTRLADFYEQYF	TGTGCCAGTAGTACCCGACTAGCCGATTTCTACGAGCAGTACTTC
TRBV7-9	TRBJ2-7	few	-	CASSWGRTTTDREQYF	TGTGCCAGCAGCTGGGGGAGGACGACCACGGACCGCGAGCAGTACTTC
TRBV4-1	TRBJ2-7	-	TRBD2	CASSLIRWGGTSSYEQYF	TGCGCCAGCAGCCTGATAAGGTGGGGAGGGACGAGCTCCTACGAGCAGTACTTC
TRBV6-2/TRBV6-3	TRBJ2-1	-	TRBD2	CASSIAGGHNEQFF	TGTGCCAGCAGCATAGCGGGGGGGCACAATGAGCAGTTCTTC
TRBV29-1	TRBJ2-7	-	TRBD1	CSVGGDSSYEQYF	TGCAGCGTAGGTGGGGACAGCTCCTACGAGCAGTACTTC
TRBV11-3	TRBJ2-5	-	-	CASSSGVLETQYF	TGTGCCAGCAGCTCAGGGGTATTAGAGACCCAGTACTTC
TRBV29-1	TRBJ2-2	-	-	CSVEDEAGELFF	TGCAGCGTTGAAGACGAAGCCGGGGAGCTGTTTTTT
TRBV11-2	TRBJ1-4	-	-	CASTFEGATNEKLFF	TGTGCCAGCACCTTTGAGGGGGCAACTAATGAAAAACTGTTTTTT
TRBV5-5	TRBJ2-4	-	-	CASSFSFDKNIQYF	TGTGCCAGCAGCTTCAGCTTTGACAAAAACATTCAGTACTTC
TRBV7-9	TRBJ1-4	-	TRBD1	CASSFPTGGTNEKLFF	TGTGCCAGCAGCTTCCCGACAGGGGGAACTAATGAAAAACTGTTTTTT
TRBV7-8	TRBJ1-6	-	-	CASSQPGEEPVSSPLHF	TGTGCCAGCAGCCAACCCGGTGAAGAACCTGTTAGTTCACCCCTCCACTTT
TRBV4-1	TRBJ1-6	few	-	CASSPLPDSPLHF	TGCGCCAGCAGCCCGCTGCCTGATTCACCCCTCCACTTT
TRBV27	TRBJ2-4	-	-	CASSPTLAAKNIQYF	TGTGCCAGCAGTCCGACATTGGCGGCCAAAAACATTCAGTACTTC
TRBV5-1	TRBJ2-1	-	TRBD1	CASSLVHRGQDEQFF	TGCGCCAGCAGCTTGGTTCACAGGGGGCAGGATGAGCAGTTCTTC
TRBV5-1	TRBJ2-1	-	TRBD2	CASSPGGTSGVEEQFF	TGCGCCAGCAGCCCTGGGGGGACTAGCGGGGTTGAGGAGCAGTTCTTC
TRBV20-1	TRBJ2-5	-	-	CSARAGPETQYF	TGCAGTGCTAGAGCAGGGCCAGAGACCCAGTACTTC
TRBV15	TRBJ2-3	few	-	CATSRDPDPMDTQYF	TGTGCCACCAGCAGAGATCCAGACCCCATGGATACGCAGTATTTT
TRBV29-1	TRBJ2-1	-	-	CSVGGADRYNEQFF	TGCAGCGTTGGAGGGGCCGACAGATACAATGAGCAGTTCTTC
TRBV7-9	TRBJ2-7	-	-	CASSLAGSIYEQYF	TGTGCCAGCAGCTTAGCAGGGTCCATCTACGAGCAGTACTTC
TRBV15	TRBJ1-5	-	-	CATTQRGAGYYQPQHF	TGTGCCACCACCCAGAGGGGTGCCGGCTACTATCAGCCCCAGCATTTT
TRBV20-1	TRBJ1-2	-	-	CSAPAVWATGYTF	TGCAGTGCCCCCGCGGTGTGGGCTACCGGCTACACCTTC
TRBV9	TRBJ1-5	few	-	CASSVDGGRGQPQHF	TGTGCCAGCAGCGTAGACGGGGGCCGGGGTCAGCCCCAGCATTTT